Sequencing of this TCR beta chain was carried out in a study of blood T cells in healthy people across ages. The CDR3 covers 14 residues. A second roughly 6 to 11 cycle PCR used barcoded and J-beta primers. TCRdb fed the 5' RACE reads into MiXCR, producing one record per CDR3 protein. The sample carries roughly 1.5 million distinct CDR3 sequences, about 45% recorded once. PBMCs, at least 6 million per sample, were isolated. Sample: blood. The receptor was isolated from a woman aged 18-29 years in good health. V usage is TRBV12-3 or TRBV12-4 and J usage is TRBJ2-4; perhaps D is TRBD1 or TRBD2 (5 bases each). The J call may be faulty, since TRBJ2-5 better matches the DNA end. This chain's CDR3 is CASRGRDGKETQYF. In DNA form, the CDR3 reads TGTGCCAGCAGGGGCCGGGACGGGAAAGAGACCCAGTACTTC.